The 22 T cell receptor beta chains below all came from one sample that was sequenced in a study of beta chain features in type 1 diabetes. What was sequenced were expressed TCRB transcripts, since all of the isolated RNA had been reverse transcribed. TCRdb's table, derived via immunoSEQ multiplex PCR, lists solely in-frame clones and lacks some. The data hold over 700,000 clones, with roughly 15% observed a single time. Sequenced material: naive CD4+ T cells from blood. The receptors shown here come from a woman between 18 and 29 years old in good health.

This chain connects TRBV7-8 to TRBJ2-7, with 14 bases matching TRBD2. This CDR3 comprises 19 residues. Looked up from germline, CDR1 is SGHVS and CDR2 is FQNEAQ. V gave up 4 bases and J gave up 0 bases; unmatched junction bases: 11. The chain's CDR3 is CASSYRPGLAGEFSYEQYF. In DNA form, the CDR3 reads TGTGCCAGCAGCTATAGGCCGGGACTAGCGGGAGAGTTCTCCTACGAGCAGTACTTC.

This clone was seen repeatedly, ten times or more. Here the CDR3 reads CARHYGNSYGYTF. CDR3 nucleotide sequence: TGTGCCAGACACTACGGGAACAGCTATGGCTACACCTTC. The chain links TRBV21-1 to TRBJ1-2. TRBV21-1 is given as a pseudogene. CDR3 size: 13 residues.

In this sample, this clone turned up a few times. The J gene is TRBJ2-7, the V gene TRBV7-9; D is ambiguous. Germline V gene sequence: CDR1 SEHNR, CDR2 FQNEAQ (reference sequence). CDR3 length equals 12 residues. Trimming removed 5 bases at V and 3 bases at J, with 8 bases between. The DNA for the CDR3 is TGTGCCAGCAGCCAAAACAGCTACGAGCAGTACTTC. Its translation is CASSQNSYEQYF.

Of note for this clone: Other DNA sequences in the sample encode the same CDR3. The chain links TRBV5-1 to TRBJ1-1; D gene ambiguous. Germline loops: CDR1 SGHRS, CDR2 YFSETQ. V was trimmed by 4 bases and J by 1 base, leaving 8 bases between them. This CDR3 has 13 amino acids. The CDR3 loop reads CASSLSQNTEAFF. The CDR3 DNA is TGCGCCAGCAGCCTAAGTCAGAACACTGAAGCTTTCTTT.

This clone was observed a handful of times. The chain is built from TRBV2 and TRBJ2-7; D ambiguous. The germline gives CDR1 SNHLY, CDR2 FYNNEI. V was cut by 4 bases and J by 2 bases, with 9 bases left in between. The CDR3 length is 13 residues. The CDR3 here is CASSGAGPYEQYF. CDR3 coding DNA: TGTGCCAGCAGTGGAGCAGGACCCTACGAGCAGTACTTC. Filled out from reference TRBV2 and TRBJ2-7, the complete variable domain reads EPEVTQTPSHQVTQMGQEVILRCVPISNHLYFYWYRQILGQKVEFLVSFYNNEISEKSEIFDDQFSVERPDGSNFTLKIRSTKLEDSAMYFCASSGAGPYEQYFGPGTRLTVT.

The CDR3 nucleotides are TGTGCCAGCAATGGGGTATACGAGCAGTACTTC. Its translation is CASNGVYEQYF. This chain uses TRBV28 with TRBJ2-7; no definite D call. V lost 7 bases, J lost 4 bases, and 8 bases lay in between. Germline CDR1 MDHEN, CDR2 SYDVKM. The CDR3 length is 11 residues. Based on the CDR3 plus reference TRBV28 and TRBJ2-7, the full variable domain is DVKVTQSSRYLVKRTGEKVFLECVQDMDHENMFWYRQDPGLGLRLIYFSYDVKMKEKGDIPEGYSVSREKKERFSLILESASTNQTSMYLCASNGVYEQYFGPGTRLTVT.

This clone turned up a few times. The V gene is TRBV29-1, the J gene TRBJ2-1, with D possibly matching TRBD2 (6 bases). V dropped 4 bases and J dropped 5 bases, with 12 bases sitting between them. CDR1 is SQVTM, CDR2 ANQGSEA, per germline. The CDR3 is made up of 13 amino acids. Written as DNA, the CDR3 is TGCAGCGTTGTGCGGGGATCCAACAATGAGCAGTTCTTC. Translation: CSVVRGSNNEQFF.

This clone was seen more than once but under ten times. V is TRBV7-2 and J is TRBJ2-7; D gene uncertain. Trimming took 1 base from V and 6 from J, leaving 13 bases between them. This CDR3 has 14 residues. Germline CDR1 reads SGHTA; CDR2 reads FQGNSA. The CDR3 DNA reads as TGTGCCAGCAGCTTAGGATCTCTTGCAGGCGAGCAGTACTTC. This gives the protein CASSLGSLAGEQYF.

This clone has a handful of counts. This rearrangement joins TRBV7-2 to TRBJ2-1; TRBD2 matches 9 bases. V shed 2 bases and J 6 bases; nucleotides not matched to a gene: 11. Germline V gene sequence: CDR1 SGHTA, CDR2 FQGNSA. This CDR3 has 17 amino acids. CDR3 protein: CASSLRAGGLASNEQFF. CDR3 bases: TGTGCCAGCAGCTTAAGAGCGGGGGGCCTCGCCTCCAATGAGCAGTTCTTC.

The rearrangement links TRBV28 to TRBJ1-2; D unclear. In germline, CDR1 is MDHEN, CDR2 SYDVKM. The CDR3 loop spans 12 amino acids. Trimming cost V 6 bases and J 7 bases, with 12 bases left between them. The CDR3 DNA sequence: TGTGCCAGCAGACCCCATAATTCTGGCTACACCTTC. Encoded protein: CASRPHNSGYTF.

The V gene is TRBV28, the J gene TRBJ1-1, with a tentative D call TRBD1 (5 bases). V lost 10 bases and J lost 1, with 7 bases in between. Germline CDR1 reads MDHEN; CDR2 reads SYDVKM. This CDR3 is 11 amino acids long. The DNA of the CDR3 is TGTGCCACGGACAAGAACACTGAAGCTTTCTTT. It yields the protein CATDKNTEAFF.

The chain uses TRBV2 and TRBJ1-2; D is unclear. This CDR3 contains 16 residues. V shed 5 bases and J shed 2 bases, with 18 bases lying between them. Germline V lookup: CDR1 SNHLY, CDR2 FYNNEI. CDR3 in amino acids: CASSSVWETANYGYTF. The CDR3 DNA follows: TGTGCCAGCAGTTCCGTCTGGGAGACCGCCAACTATGGCTACACCTTC.

V is TRBV7-9 and J is TRBJ2-6; 8 positions agree with TRBD1. The J segment lost 0 bases and the V segment lost 5 bases, leaving 6 bases of the junction unmatched. Germline V lookup: CDR1 SEHNR, CDR2 FQNEAQ (reference sequence). This CDR3 contains 17 residues. CDR3 nucleotides: TGTGCCAGCAGCCAGGACAGGGTTGACTCTGGGGCCAACGTCCTGACTTTC. This gives the protein CASSQDRVDSGANVLTF.

This clone was found a few times. The CDR3 region is CASSSSNTEAFF. The CDR3 coding sequence is TGTGCCAGCAGCTCATCGAACACTGAAGCTTTCTTT. This chain joins TRBV7-3 and TRBJ1-1; D gene ambiguous. The CDR3 consists of 12 residues. CDR1 and CDR2 (germline): SGHTA, FQGTGA. Trimming stripped 4 bases from V and 1 base from J, with 4 bases between.

This chain uses TRBV27 with TRBJ2-1; 7 bases line up with TRBD1. V lost 5 bases and J lost 4; bases outside the gene matches: 17. The germline gives CDR1 MNHEY, CDR2 SMNVEV (reference sequence). The CDR3 extends over 18 amino acids. CDR3 protein: CASSEARLGAGGYNEQFF. The DNA for the CDR3 is TGTGCCAGCAGTGAGGCCAGGCTTGGGGCAGGGGGTTACAATGAGCAGTTCTTC.

This clone was seen a few times. Different DNA sequences within this sample yield the same CDR3. The chain is built from TRBV18 and TRBJ1-5, with unresolved D. From germline, CDR1 is KGHSH and CDR2 LQKENI. CDR3 length: 13 amino acids. Trimming stripped 5 bases from V and 0 bases from J, with 5 bases between. The CDR3 DNA follows: TGTGCCAGCTCATTGGATAGCAATCAGCCCCAGCATTTT. It specifies CASSLDSNQPQHF.

This clone occurred a few times. This chain uses TRBV28 with TRBJ1-4; tentative D call: TRBD1 (5 bases). V lost 6 bases, J lost 8 bases, and 19 bases lay in between. The CDR3 totals 15 residues. CDR1 and CDR2 from the germline V gene are MDHEN and SYDVKM. CDR3 sequence: CASSKRQKEREKLFF. The DNA for the CDR3 is TGTGCCAGCAGCAAGAGACAGAAAGAGAGGGAAAAACTGTTTTTT. The whole variable domain, filled in from reference TRBV28 and TRBJ1-4, reads DVKVTQSSRYLVKRTGEKVFLECVQDMDHENMFWYRQDPGLGLRLIYFSYDVKMKEKGDIPEGYSVSREKKERFSLILESASTNQTSMYLCASSKRQKEREKLFFGSGTQLSVL.

The chain has TRBV7-9 and TRBJ2-2; 11 bases line up with TRBD2. The CDR3 spans 15 residues. V was clipped by 5 bases and J by 4 bases; unmatched bases: 3. The germline V gene encodes CDR1 SEHNR and CDR2 FQNEAQ (reference sequence). The DNA for the CDR3 is TGTGCCAGCAGCCGGGGACTAGCGGCCACCGGGGAGCTGTTTTTT. Translating gives CASSRGLAATGELFF.

This chain links TRBV4-1 with TRBJ1-5; D remains ambiguous. The CDR3 runs 15 residues. Trimming pared 3 bases from V and 7 bases from J, leaving 16 bases between. In germline, CDR1 is MGHRA, CDR2 YSYEKL. CDR3: CASSQGLGSGQPQHF. In DNA form, the CDR3 reads TGCGCCAGCAGCCAGGGCCTGGGGAGTGGGCAGCCCCAGCATTTT.

This clone was observed a handful of times. The chain employs TRBV27 and TRBJ2-5; maybe TRBD1 (6 bases). The V gene's germline CDR1 is MNHEY and CDR2 SMNVEV (reference sequence). The CDR3 length is 13 residues. Trimming removed 6 bases at V and 4 bases at J, with 12 bases between. CDR3 in DNA: TGTGCCAGCAGACAGGGTGGTCGAGAGACCCAGTACTTC. It yields the protein CASRQGGRETQYF.

This rearrangement joins TRBV19 to TRBJ1-2; a possible D gene is TRBD1 (6 bases). The CDR3 runs 15 residues. Trimming pared 6 bases from V and 0 bases from J, leaving 14 bases between. Germline-derived CDR1 and CDR2 are LNHDA and SQIVND (reference sequence). The CDR3 loop is CASRPTGRSNYGYTF. The CDR3 DNA sequence: TGTGCCAGTAGGCCAACAGGGCGTTCTAACTATGGCTACACCTTC. The full variable domain, its missing parts supplied by reference TRBV19 and TRBJ1-2, is DGGITQSPKYLFRKEGQNVTLSCEQNLNHDAMYWYRQDPGQGLRLIYYSQIVNDFQKGDIAEGYSVSREKKESFPLTVTSAQKNPTAFYLCASRPTGRSNYGYTFGSGTRLTVV.

The DNA of the CDR3 is TGTGCCAGCAGCCGCCAAACTAGCCACGGGGAGACCCAGTACTTC. This gives the protein CASSRQTSHGETQYF. This chain joins TRBV7-2 and TRBJ2-5; a weak D match, TRBD2 (6 bases). V was trimmed by 5 bases and J by 5 bases, leaving 18 bases between them. The CDR3 totals 15 residues. Germline V gives CDR1 SGHTA, CDR2 FQGNSA.